The 25 T cell receptor beta chains presented below share a single source sample, sequenced in a study of CD8 T cells in Susac syndrome. RNA in amounts of about 0.5 to 1 ug was reverse transcribed with random hexamers. TCRdb ran MiXCR on the immunoSEQ multiplex PCR reads and lists one entry per CDR3 protein. The sample lists about 430,000 distinct CDR3 sequences, 75% to 90% occurring once. Sequencing was carried out using CD8+ T cells from PBMCs. The receptors were gathered from a human donor with multiple sclerosis.

This chain connects TRBV20-1 to TRBJ2-7; 11 positions match TRBD2. V was pared by 5 bases and J by 1 base, with 7 bases of the junction left unmatched. Germline CDR1 is DFQATT and CDR2 is SNEGSKA (reference sequence). The length of the CDR3 is 15 residues. The CDR3 region is CSAPLWTSGSYEQYF. CDR3 DNA sequence: TGCAGTGCTCCCCTCTGGACTAGCGGGTCCTACGAGCAGTACTTC.

The chain employs TRBV10-2 and TRBJ1-1, with D hard to call. The germline V gene encodes CDR1 WSHSY and CDR2 SAAADI. CDR3 size: 13 residues. The ends were cut back, 3 bases at V and 3 bases at J, with 8 bases in the middle. The CDR3 nucleotides are TGCGCCAGCAGTGACTCGACCTACACTGAAGCTTTCTTT. This gives the protein CASSDSTYTEAFF.

This chain joins TRBV21-1 and TRBJ1-1; the D call TRBD1 from the table was never checked on the DNA. TRBV21-1 is an annotated pseudogene. The CDR3 spans 13 residues. CDR3 nucleotides: TGTGCCAGCAGCCCCGTCGGGCAGCCCTGTCCTTTCTTT. Amino acids: CASSPVGQPCPFF.

V is TRBV5-4 and J is TRBJ2-1, with D perhaps assigned TRBD1 or TRBD2 (6 bases each). Per germline, CDR1 SGHNT and CDR2 YYREEE (reference sequence). V lost 3 bases and J 6 bases, leaving 22 bases between the germline ends. This CDR3 is 17 amino acids long. Here the CDR3 reads CASSWDGGIPKVNEQFF. CDR3 nucleotides: TGTGCCAGCAGCTGGGACGGGGGCATACCGAAGGTCAATGAGCAGTTCTTC.

CDR3 bases: TGTGCCACCAGCAGGGACAGGGCGTCCTACGAGCAGTACTTC. This encodes CATSRDRASYEQYF. The V gene is TRBV15, the J gene TRBJ2-7; TRBD1 aligns across 8 bases. V gave up 3 bases and J gave up 1 base; unmatched junction bases: 2. CDR3 length: 14 amino acids. The germline V gene has CDR1 LNHNV and CDR2 YYDKDF (reference sequence).

The chain uses TRBV5-1 and TRBJ2-7; no reliable D call. This CDR3 spans 13 amino acids. With 8 bases removed from V and 2 bases from J, the gap between germline ends came to 14 bases. Germline-derived CDR1 and CDR2 are SGHRS and YFSETQ. The CDR3 reads CASYSAPTYEQYF. The CDR3 bases are TGCGCCAGTTACTCTGCGCCGACCTACGAGCAGTACTTC.

The V gene is TRBV27, the J gene TRBJ1-6; D is unclear. The CDR3 extends over 15 amino acids. V lost 6 bases to trimming and J lost 7 bases, with 16 bases between them. CDR1 and CDR2 (germline): MNHEY, SMNVEV (reference sequence). The CDR3 reads CASSVIGSRNSPLHF. The DNA for the CDR3 is TGTGCCAGCAGCGTTATCGGGTCCAGGAATTCACCCCTCCACTTT.

V usage is TRBV7-2 and J usage is TRBJ2-7; 10 bases align to TRBD2. This CDR3 is 17 amino acids long. The V gene end was trimmed by 1 base and the J gene end by 2 bases; junction bases not matched to a gene: 8. Germline V CDR1 and CDR2: SGHTA, FQGNSA. The CDR3 DNA follows: TGTGCCAGCAGCTTAGGAGGTCCACTAGCGGGGACCTACGAGCAGTACTTC. Its translation: CASSLGGPLAGTYEQYF.

This clonotype occurred once. The junction departs from germline at one end; a sequencing error may be responsible. The J gene is TRBJ2-7, the V gene TRBV5-1; D is perhaps TRBD1 (5 bases). Germline V gene data show CDR1 as SGHRS and CDR2 as YFSETQ. CDR3 size: 14 residues. The CDR3 region is CAGSRWGEDYEQYF. Here the CDR3 DNA reads TGCGCCGGCAGCAGGTGGGGCGAGGACTACGAGCAGTACTTC.

The genes are TRBV7-8 and TRBJ1-1; possibly TRBD1 for D (6 bases). Per the germline V gene, CDR1 is SGHVS and CDR2 is FQNEAQ. This CDR3 region has 15 residues. Trimming took 1 base from V and 7 from J, leaving 16 bases between them. The CDR3 protein is CASSLEGGLPVEAFF. The CDR3 nucleotides are TGTGCCAGCAGCTTAGAGGGGGGCCTCCCCGTTGAAGCTTTCTTT.

The V gene is TRBV13, the J gene TRBJ1-1; possible D gene TRBD1, 6 bases. Trimming removed 3 bases from V and 5 bases from J, with 13 bases in between. The CDR3 totals 14 residues. The germline CDR1 and CDR2 sequences are PRHDT and FYEKMQ (reference sequence). CDR3 residues: CASSLGTPGTEAFF. The CDR3 nucleotides read TGTGCCAGCAGCTTGGGGACACCGGGAACTGAAGCTTTCTTT.

The chain uses TRBV6-1 and TRBJ1-1; D remains ambiguous. This CDR3 contains 13 residues. V was pared by 2 bases and J by 6 bases, with 10 bases between. Germline V gives CDR1 MNHNS, CDR2 SASEGT. This CDR3 reads CASSEWFSSEAFF. The CDR3 nucleotides are TGTGCCAGCAGTGAATGGTTTAGTTCTGAAGCTTTCTTT.

J is TRBJ2-7 and V is TRBV12-3 or TRBV12-4; TRBD1 might be the D (5 bases). The V gene lost 4 bases and the J gene lost 2 bases, with 12 bases spanning the gap. This CDR3 region has 14 residues. The CDR3 sequence: CASSSTLTAYEQYF. The CDR3 DNA reads TGTGCCAGCAGTTCTACACTGACAGCCTACGAGCAGTACTTC.

This clonotype was seen only once. The chain carries TRBV27 and TRBJ2-7; D might be TRBD1 (6 bases). Looked up from germline, CDR1 is MNHEY and CDR2 is SMNVEV (reference sequence). V was pared by 3 bases and J by 3 bases, with 12 bases between. The CDR3 extends over 14 amino acids. Here the CDR3 reads CASSFQEGVYEQYF. CDR3 bases: TGTGCCAGCAGTTTCCAAGAGGGGGTCTACGAGCAGTACTTC.

This clonotype was seen only once. J is TRBJ2-7 and V is TRBV14; D remains unclear. CDR1 SGHDN and CDR2 FVKESK come from the germline V gene. Trimming removed 5 bases from V and 5 bases from J, with 10 bases in between. CDR3 size: 12 residues. DNA of the CDR3: TGTGCCAGCAGCGTGGGGATCCACGAGCAGTACTTC. Amino acid sequence: CASSVGIHEQYF.

The chain joins TRBV5-4 to TRBJ2-1; D remains unclear. CDR3 size: 13 residues. Trimming removed 2 bases at V and 5 bases at J, with 8 bases between. The V gene's germline CDR1 is SGHNT and CDR2 YYREEE (reference sequence). The CDR3 reads CASSFEPHNEQFF. As DNA, the CDR3 is TGTGCCAGCAGCTTTGAGCCACACAATGAGCAGTTCTTC.

The chain employs TRBV5-5 and TRBJ2-7, with a tentative D call TRBD2 (6 bases). The CDR3 consists of 16 residues. V lost 3 bases to trimming and J lost 0 bases, with 16 bases between them. Germline CDR1 reads SGHKS; CDR2 reads YYEKEE (reference sequence). CDR3: CASSWVPSESSYEQYF. The CDR3 DNA sequence: TGTGCCAGCAGCTGGGTTCCTAGCGAGAGCTCCTACGAGCAGTACTTC. The full variable domain, its missing parts supplied by reference TRBV5-5 and TRBJ2-7, is DAGVTQSPTHLIKTRGQQVTLRCSPISGHKSVSWYQQVLGQGPQFIFQYYEKEERGRGNFPDRFSARQFPNYSSELNVNALLLGDSALYLCASSWVPSESSYEQYFGPGTRLTVT.

This clonotype was seen more than once but under ten times. The chain recombines TRBV4-1 with TRBJ2-7; a weak D match, TRBD1 (6 bases). The CDR3 has 14 amino acids. Germline V CDR1 and CDR2: MGHRA, YSYEKL. V was shortened by 1 base and J by 3 bases, with 10 bases between the two germline ends. DNA for the CDR3: TGCGCCAGCAGCCAAGTTCAGGGGCACTACGAGCAGTACTTC. Encoded protein: CASSQVQGHYEQYF.

V and J are TRBV4-2 and TRBJ2-2; no clear D. Trimming left V 3 bases short and J 6 bases short, with 8 bases between. CDR1 is LGHNA and CDR2 is YNFKEQ in the germline V gene. The CDR3 contains 13 residues. The CDR3 DNA follows: TGTGCCAGCAGCCAGCCGGGTGCCGGGGAGCTGTTTTTT. It is translated as CASSQPGAGELFF.

The V call is TRBV27, the J call TRBJ1-4; 7 positions agree with TRBD1. CDR3 size: 14 residues. Germline V CDR1 and CDR2: MNHEY, SMNVEV (reference sequence). The ends lost 5 bases at V and 8 bases at J; junction bases unmatched: 8. In nucleotides, the CDR3 is TGTGCCAGCAGTGTGGGACAGCTAAGAGAAAAACTGTTTTTT. It is translated as CASSVGQLREKLFF.

The chain has TRBV19 and TRBJ2-1, with 9 bases matching TRBD2. There are 13 residues in the CDR3. From germline, CDR1 is LNHDA and CDR2 SQIVND (reference sequence). J was trimmed by 5 bases and V by 4 bases; bases with no gene match: 0. In DNA, the CDR3 is TGTGCCAGTAGTAGCGGGGGGGACAATGAGCAGTTCTTC. Translating it yields CASSSGGDNEQFF. Filled out from reference TRBV19 and TRBJ2-1, the complete variable domain reads DGGITQSPKYLFRKEGQNVTLSCEQNLNHDAMYWYRQDPGQGLRLIYYSQIVNDFQKGDIAEGYSVSREKKESFPLTVTSAQKNPTAFYLCASSSGGDNEQFFGPGTRLTVL.

The CDR3 region is CASSQDGSGYEQYF. For the CDR3, the DNA is TGCGCCAGCAGCCAAGATGGTAGCGGCTACGAGCAGTACTTC. The rearrangement uses TRBV4-1 and TRBJ2-7, with a possible D match to TRBD2 (6 bases). This CDR3 contains 14 residues. V lost 0 bases to trimming and J lost 3 bases, with 9 bases between them. Germline assignment: CDR1 MGHRA and CDR2 YSYEKL.

The V call is TRBV12-3 or TRBV12-4, the J call TRBJ2-2; TRBD1 is a possible D gene (5 bases). CDR3 length: 14 amino acids. The V gene lost 5 bases and the J gene lost 6 bases, with 13 bases spanning the gap. Here the CDR3 DNA reads TGTGCCAGCAGTCACAGCCAGGGCCCCGGGGAGCTGTTTTTT. Residues: CASSHSQGPGELFF.

This chain links TRBV4-1 with TRBJ2-7; tentatively, D is TRBD1 or TRBD2 (6 bases each). The CDR3 extends over 16 amino acids. Trimming took 0 bases from V and 4 from J, leaving 16 bases between them. Germline values: CDR1 MGHRA, CDR2 YSYEKL. Written as DNA, the CDR3 is TGCGCCAGCAGCCAAGAGGGGGGCCCGAACGGTTACGAGCAGTACTTC. It encodes CASSQEGGPNGYEQYF.

The CDR3 region has the DNA TGTGCCAGCAGCCACGGGGGGGACTACCCCATGGGCGAGCAGTACTTC. Amino acid sequence: CASSHGGDYPMGEQYF. V and J are TRBV7-6 and TRBJ2-7; 8 nucleotides align to TRBD2. Unmatched junction bases numbered 15, after V lost 5 bases and J lost 6 bases. Germline CDR1 SGHVS, CDR2 FNYEAQ. The CDR3 totals 16 residues.